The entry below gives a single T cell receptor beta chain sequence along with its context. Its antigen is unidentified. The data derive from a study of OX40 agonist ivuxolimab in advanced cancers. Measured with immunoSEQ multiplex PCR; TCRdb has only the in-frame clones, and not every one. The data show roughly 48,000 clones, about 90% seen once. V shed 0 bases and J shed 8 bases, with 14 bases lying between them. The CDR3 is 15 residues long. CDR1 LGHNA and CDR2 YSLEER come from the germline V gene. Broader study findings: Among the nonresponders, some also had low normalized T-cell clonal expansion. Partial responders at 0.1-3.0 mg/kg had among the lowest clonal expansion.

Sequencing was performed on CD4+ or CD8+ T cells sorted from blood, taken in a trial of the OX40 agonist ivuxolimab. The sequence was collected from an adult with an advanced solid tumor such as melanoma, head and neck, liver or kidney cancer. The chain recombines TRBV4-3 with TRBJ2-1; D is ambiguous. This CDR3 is CASSQDPASRDEQFF. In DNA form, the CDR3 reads TGCGCCAGCAGCCAAGACCCAGCAAGTCGGGATGAGCAGTTCTTC.